The 26 T cell receptor beta chains given below trace back to one sample, sequenced in a study of T cells in Graves' hyperthyroidism and ophthalmopathy. TCR beta CDR3 sequences were amplified from RNA transcripts. A set of HTBI primers served as the primers for a first-round RT-PCR of the TCR CDR3. MiXCR, applied by TCRdb to the multiplex PCR reads, yields one record per CDR3 protein. The data show over 250,000 distinct CDR3 sequences, roughly an eighth seen once. The sequencing input was blood. The origin of the receptors is a woman aged 40 to 55 with Graves' ophthalmopathy.

The gene calls are TRBV7-9 and TRBJ1-1, with D unclear. The CDR3 sequence is 15 residues long. CDR1 and CDR2 (germline): SEHNR, FQNEAQ (reference sequence). V lost 4 bases to trimming and J lost 7 bases, with 19 bases between them. CDR3 sequence: CASSSRTATLIEAFF. CDR3 in DNA: TGTGCCAGCAGCTCCAGGACGGCCACTCTGATTGAAGCTTTCTTT.

This clonotype has ten or more counts. The gene calls are TRBV27 and TRBJ1-3; D not certain. Germline V lookup: CDR1 MNHEY, CDR2 SMNVEV (reference sequence). Trimming shortened V by 5 bases and J by 2 bases, and 10 bases separated the two germline ends. The CDR3 length is 14 residues. The CDR3 DNA reads as TGTGCCAGCAGTCCGACTGACCCTGGAAACACCATATATTTT. As protein: CASSPTDPGNTIYF.

This clonotype has a handful of counts. CDR3 sequence reads: CASSSDLANTQYF. CDR3 DNA: TGCGCCAGCAGCTCGGACTTAGCAAATACGCAGTATTTT. The chain combines TRBV5-1 with TRBJ2-3, with D maybe TRBD2 (5 bases). The CDR3 extends over 13 amino acids. The germline gives CDR1 SGHRS, CDR2 YFSETQ. V was shortened by 3 bases and J by 7 bases, with 12 bases between the two germline ends.

This clonotype was counted at least ten times. The chain recombines TRBV6-1 with TRBJ1-5, with a tentative D call TRBD1 (6 bases). The CDR3 is 16 amino acids. The V end was cut by 6 bases, the J end by 0 bases, with 15 bases between. CDR1 and CDR2 from the germline V gene are MNHNS and SASEGT. In nucleotides, the CDR3 is TGTGCCAGCAGGCTGACAGGAGCTTATAGCAATCAGCCCCAGCATTTT. Translated: CASRLTGAYSNQPQHF.

The chain uses TRBV20-1 and TRBJ1-5; D gene unclear. Germline assignment: CDR1 DFQATT and CDR2 SNEGSKA (reference sequence). The CDR3 sequence is 15 residues long. Trimming removed 4 bases from V and 1 base from J, with 14 bases in between. The CDR3 is CSATGEVESNQPQHF. As DNA, the CDR3 is TGCAGTGCTACGGGAGAGGTTGAAAGCAATCAGCCCCAGCATTTT.

This clonotype was detected a few times. CDR3 DNA: TGTGCCAGCAGTCCGAAGACCGGGACAGAGCCCTACGAGCAGTACTTC. It translates to CASSPKTGTEPYEQYF. This chain connects TRBV7-9 to TRBJ2-7, with 7 bases matching TRBD1. From germline, CDR1 is SEHNR and CDR2 FQNEAQ (reference sequence). CDR3 length: 16 residues. V was clipped by 6 bases and J by 2 bases; unmatched bases: 13.

On this clonotype: A single base separates this from a much larger clone, so it may be a read error. This sequence joins TRBV6-5 and TRBJ2-7; 12 nucleotides align to TRBD2. The germline V gene has CDR1 MNHEY and CDR2 SVGAGI. The CDR3 length is 15 residues. This CDR3 is CAISYSSGRANEQYF. CDR3 coding DNA: TGTGCCATCAGTTACTCTAGCGGGAGGGCCAACGAGCAGTACTTC.

The rearrangement links TRBV7-8 to TRBJ1-1, with 8 bases matching TRBD1. Germline lookup yields CDR1 SGHVS and CDR2 FQNEAQ. This CDR3 region has 18 residues. V was pared by 4 bases and J by 0 bases, with 13 bases of the junction left unmatched. CDR3 loop: CASSSRTNRGGMNTEAFF. CDR3 DNA: TGTGCCAGCAGCTCCCGGACCAACAGGGGGGGAATGAACACTGAAGCTTTCTTT.

There are many counts of this clonotype. This chain links TRBV3-1 with TRBJ2-3, with TRBD1 matching over 7 bases. The germline gives CDR1 LGHDT, CDR2 YNNKEL (reference sequence). The trim removed 4 bases at V and 0 bases at J, leaving 1 base unmatched. CDR3 size: 14 residues. CDR3 DNA sequence: TGTGCCAGCAGCCGACAGGGAAGCACAGATACGCAGTATTTT. This encodes CASSRQGSTDTQYF.

This clonotype was seen repeatedly, ten times or more. The V call is TRBV29-1, the J call TRBJ2-7; D assignment may be TRBD1 or TRBD2 (6 bases each). Trimming shortened V by 4 bases and J by 0 bases, and 10 bases separated the two germline ends. The CDR3 loop spans 13 amino acids. The germline V gene encodes CDR1 SQVTM and CDR2 ANQGSEA. CDR3 DNA: TGCAGCGTTGTAGGGGGGAGCTCCTACGAGCAGTACTTC. Protein sequence: CSVVGGSSYEQYF.

This clonotype was seen only a few times. The chain has TRBV11-2 and TRBJ2-1, with 9 bases lining up with TRBD1. Germline loops: CDR1 SGHAT, CDR2 FQNNGV. CDR3 length equals 15 residues. J lost 5 bases, V lost 6 bases, and 8 bases had no gene match. CDR3 loop: CASRAGTGSNNEQFF. DNA for the CDR3: TGTGCCAGCAGAGCCGGGACAGGGAGTAACAATGAGCAGTTCTTC. Variable domain in full (rest from reference TRBV11-2 and TRBJ2-1): EAGVAQSPRYKIIEKRQSVAFWCNPISGHATLYWYQQILGQGPKLLIQFQNNGVVDDSQLPKDRFSAERLKGVDSTLKIQPAKLEDSAVYLCASRAGTGSNNEQFFGPGTRLTVL.

This clonotype was picked up many times. This rearrangement joins TRBV5-6 to TRBJ1-2, with a possible D match to TRBD1 (5 bases). Trimming took 0 bases from V and 8 from J, leaving 17 bases between them. This CDR3 is 15 amino acids long. Germline V CDR1 and CDR2: SGHDT, YYEEEE. CDR3 coding DNA: TGTGCCAGCAGCTTGGTGGGGCGGACAAATGTCGGCTACACCTTC. It is translated as CASSLVGRTNVGYTF.

This clonotype appeared many times. The chain employs TRBV24-1 and TRBJ2-3; D uncertain. Trimming stripped 0 bases from V and 8 bases from J, with 11 bases between. Germline CDR1 KGHDR, CDR2 SFDVKD. CDR3 length: 14 amino acids. This CDR3 reads CATSDLQRSPTQYF. Written as DNA, the CDR3 is TGTGCCACCAGTGATTTGCAAAGGAGCCCTACGCAGTATTTT.

This chain joins TRBV5-1 and TRBJ1-2; D remains ambiguous. The V gene lost 4 bases and the J gene lost 1 base, with 8 bases spanning the gap. CDR3 length: 13 residues. Germline assignment: CDR1 SGHRS and CDR2 YFSETQ. The CDR3 reads CASSTGNNYGYTF. For the CDR3, the DNA is TGCGCCAGCAGCACCGGGAATAACTATGGCTACACCTTC. Full variable domain (rest looked up from reference TRBV5-1 and TRBJ1-2): KAGVTQTPRYLIKTRGQQVTLSCSPISGHRSVSWYQQTPGQGLQFLFEYFSETQRNKGNFPGRFSGRQFSNSRSEMNVSTLELGDSALYLCASSTGNNYGYTFGSGTRLTVV.

This clonotype was recorded many times. The chain recombines TRBV28 with TRBJ2-5; TRBD2 matches 10 bases. Germline-derived CDR1 and CDR2 are MDHEN and SYDVKM. The J segment lost 5 bases and the V segment lost 3 bases, leaving 6 bases of the junction unmatched. This CDR3 comprises 15 residues. As DNA, the CDR3 is TGTGCCAGCAGTTTGGGAGCGGGGGGGCTGGAGACCCAGTACTTC. Protein product: CASSLGAGGLETQYF. The full variable domain, with the rest looked up from reference TRBV28 and TRBJ2-5, is DVKVTQSSRYLVKRTGEKVFLECVQDMDHENMFWYRQDPGLGLRLIYFSYDVKMKEKGDIPEGYSVSREKKERFSLILESASTNQTSMYLCASSLGAGGLETQYFGPGTRLLVL.

This clonotype was detected a few times. This chain uses TRBV20-1 with TRBJ1-6; D not certain. CDR1 DFQATT and CDR2 SNEGSKA come from the germline V gene (reference sequence). This CDR3 spans 11 amino acids. V was clipped by 5 bases and J by 14 bases, with 13 bases between them. The CDR3 region is CSALTFPTLHF. The CDR3 DNA is TGCAGTGCTTTGACATTTCCCACCCTCCACTTT.

In its sample, this clonotype was seen many times. The CDR3, as DNA: TGTGCCAGCAGTTCCCGCCACTTTCACTCCTACAATGAGCAGTTCTTC. It yields the protein CASSSRHFHSYNEQFF. This chain uses TRBV28 with TRBJ2-1; the D is unclear. Germline CDR1 and CDR2: MDHEN and SYDVKM. V was pared by 4 bases and J by 0 bases, with 13 bases between. The CDR3 consists of 16 residues.

This clonotype was observed at least ten times. J is TRBJ1-5 and V is TRBV12-3 or TRBV12-4; tentatively, D is TRBD1 (5 bases). V dropped 7 bases and J dropped 6 bases, with 16 bases sitting between them. The CDR3 runs 14 residues. The CDR3 DNA reads TGTGCCAGCAATCCGGGGGGGGTTTTTCAGCCCCAGCATTTT. Protein: CASNPGGVFQPQHF.

This clonotype was recorded many times. The chain employs TRBV6-1 and TRBJ2-1, with 9 bases that match TRBD2. This CDR3 contains 16 residues. V shed 6 bases and J 5 bases; nucleotides not matched to a gene: 11. Germline assignment: CDR1 MNHNS and CDR2 SASEGT. The CDR3, as DNA: TGTGCCAGCAGACCTACTCTAGCGGGACACCACAATGAGCAGTTCTTC. Encoded protein: CASRPTLAGHHNEQFF.

The chain joins TRBV4-1 to TRBJ2-7; 8 bases map to TRBD1. Germline V lookup: CDR1 MGHRA, CDR2 YSYEKL. V shed 4 bases and J 4 bases; nucleotides not matched to a gene: 12. There are 16 residues in the CDR3. This chain's CDR3 is CASSPNPTGVIYEQYF. CDR3 coding DNA: TGCGCCAGCAGCCCTAACCCGACAGGGGTAATATACGAGCAGTACTTC.

This clonotype has only a few counts. This chain connects TRBV5-6 to TRBJ2-7; no definite D call. V lost 4 bases and J 3 bases, leaving 14 bases between the germline ends. CDR3 size: 14 residues. Germline-derived CDR1 and CDR2 are SGHDT and YYEEEE. In DNA, the CDR3 is TGTGCCAGCAGCCCTCATTCTGTGTTCTACGAGCAGTACTTC. Its protein is CASSPHSVFYEQYF.

This clonotype was counted a few times. This chain connects TRBV14 to TRBJ2-1, with 14 bases aligning to TRBD2. Germline V gene lookup returns CDR1 SGHDN and CDR2 FVKESK. This CDR3 has 16 amino acids. Trimming at V came to 4 bases and at J to 9 bases, leaving 8 bases not matched to a gene. The CDR3 nucleotides read TGTGCCAGCAGCCCAGGGACTAGCGGGAGAGGATTTGAGCAGTTCTTC. It is translated as CASSPGTSGRGFEQFF.

This clonotype was seen repeatedly, ten times or more. The V and J genes are TRBV2 and TRBJ2-3, with 9 bases lining up with TRBD1. Germline CDR1 reads SNHLY; CDR2 reads FYNNEI. The CDR3 length is 14 residues. V shed 6 bases and J 2 bases; nucleotides not matched to a gene: 3. The DNA for the CDR3 is TGTGCCAGCAGGAGGACAGGGGCCACAGATACGCAGTATTTT. The encoded protein is CASRRTGATDTQYF.

This clonotype was seen ten or more times. The V and J genes are TRBV27 and TRBJ2-7; 8 bases align to TRBD2. CDR1 and CDR2 from the germline V gene are MNHEY and SMNVEV (reference sequence). This CDR3 is built from 13 residues. J lost 2 bases, V lost 5 bases, and 2 bases had no gene match. The CDR3, as DNA: TGTGCCAGCAGTAGAGCGGGGGCCTACGAGCAGTACTTC. Its protein is CASSRAGAYEQYF.

This clonotype was recorded many times. CDR3 nucleotides: TGTGCCAGCACCCCGGGGGGTTACTATGGCTACACCTTC. Translated: CASTPGGYYGYTF. The V call is TRBV2, the J call TRBJ1-2, with D tentatively TRBD1 (5 bases). V was cut by 7 bases and J by 3 bases, with 12 bases left in between. The V gene's germline CDR1 is SNHLY and CDR2 FYNNEI. The CDR3 is 13 amino acids.

The chain uses TRBV5-1 and TRBJ2-1; TRBD2 agrees at 7 bases. This CDR3 has 15 residues. CDR1 is SGHRS and CDR2 is YFSETQ in the germline V gene. The ends lost 0 bases at V and 6 bases at J; junction bases unmatched: 6. CDR3 sequence (DNA): TGCGCCAGCAGCTTGGGGTCTAGCGGAAGCAATGAGCAGTTCTTC. It translates to CASSLGSSGSNEQFF. The full variable domain, with the rest looked up from reference TRBV5-1 and TRBJ2-1, is KAGVTQTPRYLIKTRGQQVTLSCSPISGHRSVSWYQQTPGQGLQFLFEYFSETQRNKGNFPGRFSGRQFSNSRSEMNVSTLELGDSALYLCASSLGSSGSNEQFFGPGTRLTVL.